The T cell receptor beta chain described here comes from a study of vaccination and CD4 T cells after COVID-19. The Oncomine TCR Beta short-read assay sequenced DNA from cultured CD4+ T cells. MiXCR, run by TCRdb on the PCR reads, gives a single entry per CDR3 protein. The sample has around 20,000 distinct CDR3 sequences, 40% to 50% seen once. Indicated treatment: approximately nine-day PBMC culture with coronavirus spike peptide pools or control peptides (ViraFEST assay). A note on this clonotype: Its target is unknown.

The TCR comes from a human donor who had recovered from COVID-19. The source was CD4+ T cells from blood, cultured in vitro, collected before SARS-CoV-2 vaccination.

The CDR3 sequence is CSARRDRGNTGELFF. The CDR3 coding sequence is TGCAGTGCTAGGAGGGACAGGGGGAACACCGGGGAGCTGTTTTTT. The chain combines TRBV20-1 with TRBJ2-2, with 10 bases matching TRBD1. From germline, CDR1 is DFQATT and CDR2 SNEGSKA (reference sequence). The length of the CDR3 is 15 residues. The trim removed 3 bases at V and 1 base at J, leaving 2 bases unmatched.